This TCR beta chain was captured in a study of T cell responses to AZD1222 COVID-19 vaccine. TCRdb keeps only in-frame clones here, not all; method: immunoSEQ multiplex PCR. The repertoire holds around 130,000 clones, 91% seen once, with 1.5% to 2% in the top ten. This clone has a single count. The antigen remains unidentified. Study observations and caveats: Unmutated variant regions reportedly attract nearly half of all spike-specific TCRs.

Germline values: CDR1 SGHVS, CDR2 FQNEAQ. V was cut by 5 bases and J by 6 bases, with 13 bases left in between. The CDR3 contains 13 residues. This TCR was sampled from an adult who received the AZD1222 COVID-19 vaccine. The starting material was peripheral blood, obtained 28 days after the second AZD1222 dose. V gene TRBV7-8 combines with J gene TRBJ1-1, with D tentatively TRBD1 (6 bases). CDR3 bases: TGTGCCAGCAGCCTCGACAGGTATTCTGAAGCTTTCTTT. It specifies CASSLDRYSEAFF. Full variable domain (outside the CDR3, taken from reference TRBV7-8 and TRBJ1-1): GAGVSQSPRYKVAKRGQDVALRCDPISGHVSLFWYQQALGQGPEFLTYFQNEAQLDKSGLPSDRFFAERPEGSVSTLKIQRTQQEDSAVYLCASSLDRYSEAFFGQGTRLTVV.